Shown below are 23 T cell receptor beta chains from a single sample sequenced in a study of shared clonotypes between healthy human individuals. The table came from immunoSEQ multiplex PCR; TCRdb's copy has only in-frame clones and leaves some out. The sample has millions of clones, about 92% seen once. What was sequenced was naive CD4+ T cells sorted from blood. Described subset: CD45RA+ positively selected. The origin of the receptors is a man in his late teens or twenties in good health.

On this clone: Other DNA sequences from this sample encode an identical CDR3 as well. The chain recombines TRBV18 with TRBJ2-2, with 8 nucleotides matching TRBD1. CDR1 and CDR2 (germline): KGHSH, LQKENI. The CDR3 runs to 15 residues. The J segment lost 4 bases and the V segment lost 3 bases, leaving 4 bases of the junction unmatched. CDR3 bases: TGTGCCAGCTCACCCCGGACAGGGATCACCGGGGAGCTGTTTTTT. Translation gives CASSPRTGITGELFF.

The chain employs TRBV30 and TRBJ2-3; D might be TRBD1 (6 bases). The V gene lost 2 bases and the J gene lost 5 bases, with 11 bases spanning the gap. CDR1 is GTSNPN and CDR2 is SVGIG in the germline V gene (reference sequence). The CDR3 covers 13 residues. Written as DNA, the CDR3 is TGTGCCTGGAGTATGGGGGCGAGAGATACGCAGTATTTT. The encoded protein is CAWSMGARDTQYF.

This sequence joins TRBV7-2 and TRBJ1-2, with D unclear. The CDR3 extends over 15 amino acids. Deletions cut 1 base from V and 8 bases from J, with 17 bases between. CDR1 is SGHTA and CDR2 is FQGNSA in the germline V gene. The CDR3, as DNA: TGTGCCAGCAGCTTAGAGGGTGACGCCCTTGGGGGCTACACCTTC. It specifies CASSLEGDALGGYTF.

The V and J genes are TRBV2 and TRBJ2-3; D is uncertain. The CDR3 spans 13 residues. Trimming shortened V by 8 bases and J by 7 bases, and 16 bases separated the two germline ends. The germline V gene encodes CDR1 SNHLY and CDR2 FYNNEI. CDR3 coding DNA: TGTGCCAGCGCTCCCTCTCCTCCCCATACGCAGTATTTT. It yields the protein CASAPSPPHTQYF.

This clone was observed once. V and J are TRBV25-1 and TRBJ1-5, with D hard to call. The CDR3 runs to 17 residues. Germline V gene data show CDR1 as MGHDK and CDR2 as SYGVNS. Trimming took 4 bases from V and 3 from J, leaving 19 bases between them. CDR3 DNA: TGTGCCAGCAGTGGGCAGTCTAGGGTTCCTGCCAATCAGCCCCAGCATTTT. Translating gives CASSGQSRVPANQPQHF. Together with reference TRBV25-1 and TRBJ1-5, the CDR3 gives the full variable domain: EADIYQTPRYLVIGTGKKITLECSQTMGHDKMYWYQQDPGMELHLIHYSYGVNSTEKGDLSSESTVSRIRTEHFPLTLESARPSHTSQYLCASSGQSRVPANQPQHFGDGTRLSIL.

The rearrangement uses TRBV14 and TRBJ1-1; possible D gene TRBD1, 5 bases. V shed 8 bases and J shed 1 base, with 11 bases lying between them. The CDR3 consists of 13 residues. Germline V lookup: CDR1 SGHDN, CDR2 FVKESK. The CDR3: CASGSGTNTEAFF. The CDR3 nucleotides are TGTGCCAGCGGCTCCGGGACGAACACTGAAGCTTTCTTT.

The CDR3 DNA follows: TGTGCCAGCAGGCAGGAGGGCCCGTACGAGCAGTACTTC. It translates to CASRQEGPYEQYF. V and J are TRBV2 and TRBJ2-7, with D maybe TRBD2 (6 bases). V lost 6 bases and J lost 4, with 13 bases in between. CDR3 length: 13 amino acids. CDR1 SNHLY and CDR2 FYNNEI come from the germline V gene.

V is TRBV7-3 and J is TRBJ2-2; 9 nucleotides align to TRBD1. V lost 5 bases and J lost 6; bases outside the gene matches: 10. CDR1 is SGHTA, CDR2 FQGTGA, per germline. CDR3 length equals 16 residues. The CDR3 loop is CASSPGQGKGAGELFF. In DNA, the CDR3 is TGTGCCAGCAGCCCAGGACAGGGGAAGGGCGCCGGGGAGCTGTTTTTT. The complete variable domain, with remaining parts taken from reference TRBV7-3 and TRBJ2-2, reads GAGVSQTPSNKVTEKGKYVELRCDPISGHTALYWYRQSLGQGPEFLIYFQGTGAADDSGLPNDRFFAVRPEGSVSTLKIQRTERGDSAVYLCASSPGQGKGAGELFFGEGSRLTVL.

This clone was recorded only once. The chain has TRBV4-1 and TRBJ2-7; TRBD1 matches at 11 bases. The junction had 16 bases not matched to a gene; V was cut back by 0 bases and J by 0 bases. The CDR3 is made up of 21 amino acids. CDR1 is MGHRA and CDR2 is YSYEKL in the germline V gene. The CDR3 protein is CASSQESTKITGTGGSYEQYF. The CDR3 bases are TGCGCCAGCAGCCAAGAATCTACTAAAATTACCGGGACAGGGGGCTCCTACGAGCAGTACTTC.

Points on this clone: The identical CDR3 is also encoded by other nucleotide sequences in the sample. This chain connects TRBV29-1 to TRBJ2-2, with D hard to call. Trimming pared 4 bases from V and 8 bases from J, leaving 8 bases between. Looked up from germline, CDR1 is SQVTM and CDR2 is ANQGSEA. The CDR3 length is 11 residues. The CDR3 coding sequence is TGCAGCGTTGTAGGAACGGGGGAGCTGTTTTTT. This gives the protein CSVVGTGELFF.

V and J are TRBV7-2 and TRBJ1-4; no reliable D call. The CDR3 has 12 residues. CDR1 SGHTA and CDR2 FQGNSA come from the germline V gene. V was pared by 3 bases and J by 10 bases, with 9 bases between. The CDR3: CASSFPGIKLFF. The CDR3 nucleotides are TGTGCCAGCAGCTTCCCTGGGATAAAACTGTTTTTT.

The chain joins TRBV30 to TRBJ1-4; D not resolved. V lost 2 bases, J lost 4 bases, and 14 bases lay in between. The germline V gene has CDR1 GTSNPN and CDR2 SVGIG (reference sequence). The CDR3 consists of 15 residues. Here the CDR3 reads CAWSLLGWGNEKLFF. The DNA of the CDR3 is TGTGCCTGGAGTCTTTTGGGGTGGGGTAATGAAAAACTGTTTTTT. The full variable domain, completed using reference TRBV30 and TRBJ1-4, is SQTIHQWPATLVQPVGSPLSLECTVEGTSNPNLYWYRQAAGRGLQLLFYSVGIGQISSEVPQNLSASRPQDRQFILSSKKLLLSDSGFYLCAWSLLGWGNEKLFFGSGTQLSVL.

As DNA, the CDR3 is TGTGCCAGCAGCTTGAGGGTGTTGTCTGAAGCTTTCTTT. Amino acids: CASSLRVLSEAFF. The rearrangement links TRBV5-6 to TRBJ1-1; D not resolved. V was cut by 1 base and J by 6 bases, with 10 bases left in between. The CDR3 is 13 amino acids. Germline CDR1 SGHDT, CDR2 YYEEEE.

The chain recombines TRBV9 with TRBJ2-1; TRBD1 aligns across 8 bases. CDR1 SGDLS and CDR2 YYNGEE come from the germline V gene. The CDR3 runs to 15 residues. V shed 4 bases and J 3 bases; nucleotides not matched to a gene: 6. For the CDR3, the DNA is TGTGCCAGCAGCCCGGGACAGGTCCACTACAATGAGCAGTTCTTC. This sequence encodes CASSPGQVHYNEQFF.

The V gene is TRBV4-1, the J gene TRBJ2-7; either TRBD1 or TRBD2 may fit D (7 bases each). V shed 2 bases and J shed 1 base, with 18 bases lying between them. This CDR3 region has 17 residues. The germline gives CDR1 MGHRA, CDR2 YSYEKL. The CDR3: CASSQMGEGALSYEQYF. The CDR3 DNA sequence: TGCGCCAGCAGCCAAATGGGGGAGGGGGCTTTATCCTACGAGCAGTACTTC.

The V gene is TRBV6-5, the J gene TRBJ2-7, with D tentatively TRBD2 (7 bases). This CDR3 is built from 14 residues. Germline-derived CDR1 and CDR2 are MNHEY and SVGAGI. With 4 bases removed from V and 2 bases from J, the gap between germline ends came to 12 bases. For the CDR3, the DNA is TGTGCCAGCAGTTTTAGGGGGGGAGCCTACGAGCAGTACTTC. Translating it yields CASSFRGGAYEQYF.

Only a few counts were recorded for this clone. The chain joins TRBV28 to TRBJ1-5, with D possibly TRBD1 on 6 matching bases. The germline V gene has CDR1 MDHEN and CDR2 SYDVKM. CDR3 length: 15 residues. With 6 bases removed from V and 0 bases from J, the gap between germline ends came to 12 bases. CDR3 amino acids: CASSTGFYSNQPQHF. CDR3 nucleotide sequence: TGTGCCAGCAGCACAGGGTTTTATAGCAATCAGCCCCAGCATTTT. The full variable domain, rest sourced from reference TRBV28 and TRBJ1-5, is DVKVTQSSRYLVKRTGEKVFLECVQDMDHENMFWYRQDPGLGLRLIYFSYDVKMKEKGDIPEGYSVSREKKERFSLILESASTNQTSMYLCASSTGFYSNQPQHFGDGTRLSIL.

This clone occurred once. This chain links TRBV5-1 with TRBJ2-7; a weak D match, TRBD1 (6 bases). This CDR3 comprises 15 residues. CDR1 and CDR2 from the germline V gene are SGHRS and YFSETQ. V lost 3 bases to trimming and J lost 3 bases, with 16 bases between them. The CDR3 reads CASSSGRQAFYEQYF. CDR3 coding DNA: TGCGCCAGCAGCTCGGGGCGACAGGCATTCTACGAGCAGTACTTC.

The chain recombines TRBV7-9 with TRBJ2-3; TRBD2 matches at 9 bases. CDR3 length equals 16 residues. Germline CDR1 reads SEHNR; CDR2 reads FQNEAQ (reference sequence). Trimming at V came to 5 bases and at J to 4 bases, leaving 10 bases not matched to a gene. This CDR3 is CASSLNSGSLADTQYF. DNA of the CDR3: TGTGCCAGCAGCCTTAATAGCGGGAGTTTAGCAGATACGCAGTATTTT.

The chain links TRBV5-4 to TRBJ2-1, with TRBD2 matching 8 bases. CDR3 length: 16 amino acids. Germline assignment: CDR1 SGHNT and CDR2 YYREEE (reference sequence). V trimming: 5 bases; J trimming: 0 bases; junction bases outside the gene matches: 7. Here the CDR3 DNA reads TGTGCCAGCAGTTCACGCGGGGGGACCTCCTACAATGAGCAGTTCTTC. Its protein is CASSSRGGTSYNEQFF.

The chain is built from TRBV19 and TRBJ2-2; D possibly corresponds to TRBD2 (6 bases). This CDR3 has 16 amino acids. Germline CDR1 LNHDA, CDR2 SQIVND (reference sequence). Trimming took off 1 base at V and 1 base at J, with 10 bases between the two ends. CDR3 sequence: CASSIVAAGNTGELFF. DNA of the CDR3: TGTGCCAGTAGTATAGTCGCAGCGGGGAACACCGGGGAGCTGTTTTTT.

The chain employs TRBV5-1 and TRBJ2-1, with 9 bases identical to TRBD2. The CDR3 runs to 18 residues. Germline V gives CDR1 SGHRS, CDR2 YFSETQ. Trimming cost V 4 bases and J 8 bases; bases outside gene matches: 19. Here the CDR3 reads CASSPQPPGLAIVYEQFF. The CDR3 DNA follows: TGCGCCAGCAGCCCACAACCACCGGGACTAGCCATCGTTTATGAGCAGTTCTTC.

This clone was observed once. The chain couples TRBV20-1 to TRBJ2-1; no definite D call. This CDR3 has 11 amino acids. Germline CDR1 reads DFQATT; CDR2 reads SNEGSKA (reference sequence). Trimming cost V 6 bases and J 6 bases, with 9 bases left between them. The CDR3: CSARRLNEQFF. CDR3 in DNA: TGCAGTGCCCGGAGACTCAATGAGCAGTTCTTC.